This TCR beta chain is drawn from a study of early T cells in non-severe SARS-CoV-2 infection. About the study: Sequencing was performed on bulk RNA from unsorted whole blood, leaving chains unpaired.

From the 5' RACE reads, TCRdb called clonotypes with MiXCR, one entry per CDR3 protein. Counted here are tens of thousands of distinct CDR3 sequences, approximately 10% occurring once; the ten biggest clones make up 2.9%. Germline CDR1 reads KGHSH; CDR2 reads LQKENI. The CDR3 contains 13 residues. Trimming stripped 3 bases from V and 4 bases from J, with 9 bases between. V is TRBV18 and J is TRBJ1-2; D remains ambiguous. Sequences were derived from whole blood, sampled at baseline. The sequence derives from an adult who was a healthcare worker with PCR-confirmed SARS-CoV-2 infection or an uninfected control (not recorded which). This CDR3 is CASSPDFLYGYTF. The CDR3 DNA sequence: TGTGCCAGCTCACCGGACTTCCTCTATGGCTACACCTTC.